One sample yielded the 28 T cell receptor beta chains listed below, sequenced in a study of T cells expressing NK-cell markers. TCRdb re-called the 5' RACE reads and gives one entry per CDR3 protein, without DNA. Recorded for this sample: 400,000 to 550,000 distinct CDR3 sequences. The sequenced material came from blood T cells: a sorted CD56 or NKG2C T cell subset, CD4+ or CD8+ T cells, or bulk PBMC T cells (not recorded which). The receptors come from a woman aged 18 to 69 in good health.

The V and J genes are TRBV7-9 and TRBJ2-1; the TRBD1 assignment by TCRdb is unverifiable without DNA. This CDR3 has 16 amino acids. Germline CDR1 and CDR2: SEHNR and FQNEAQ (reference sequence). CDR3 sequence reads: CASSELQGSSYNEQFF.

This rearrangement joins TRBV7-2 to TRBJ2-1; TCRdb selects TRBD2, and the lack of DNA leaves this call unchecked. This CDR3 has 15 amino acids. The germline CDR1 and CDR2 sequences are SGHTA and FQGNSA. The CDR3 is CASRSGTSRYNEQFF.

The genes are TRBV12-3 or TRBV12-4 and TRBJ2-6; as DNA is missing, the TRBD1 call by TCRdb cannot be tested. CDR3 length: 19 amino acids. The CDR3: CASSDLSGTGTSGANVLTF.

This sequence joins TRBV2 and TRBJ2-3; checking the TCRdb D call of TRBD1 is not possible without DNA. From germline, CDR1 is SNHLY and CDR2 FYNNEI. There are 13 residues in the CDR3. CDR3 sequence: CASRTGDTDTQYF.

The chain carries TRBV20-1 and TRBJ2-3. The CDR3 contains 14 residues. Per germline, CDR1 DFQATT and CDR2 SNEGSKA (reference sequence). CDR3 region: CSARGFSSTDTQYF.

V gene TRBV4-3 combines with J gene TRBJ2-7; the TCRdb D gene call, TRBD2, has no DNA to confirm it. The CDR3 has 16 amino acids. Germline V lookup: CDR1 LGHNA, CDR2 YSLEER. CDR3 sequence: CASSQSTSGIGYEQYF.

The chain combines TRBV29-1 with TRBJ2-1; no DNA is available, so the TRBD1 call from TCRdb remains unchecked. The CDR3 extends over 14 amino acids. Germline V CDR1 and CDR2: SQVTM, ANQGSEA. CDR3 sequence reads: CSVGGGGARNEQFF.

The CDR3 protein is CSAIPGVGNQPQHF. The chain links TRBV20-1 to TRBJ1-5; TCRdb's D call of TRBD1 is untestable without DNA. This CDR3 has 14 amino acids. CDR1 is DFQATT, CDR2 SNEGSKA, per germline (reference sequence).

This chain joins TRBV11-2 and TRBJ2-3; TCRdb returns TRBD2, unconfirmable since there is no DNA. CDR3 length: 17 amino acids. The germline gives CDR1 SGHAT, CDR2 FQNNGV. The CDR3 sequence is CASSLEFLAGLADTQYF.

V usage is TRBV12-3 or TRBV12-4 and J usage is TRBJ2-1; TCRdb names TRBD2, which stays unverified in the absence of DNA. The CDR3 is 19 residues long. This CDR3 reads CASSPLGLAGESSYNEQFF.

The gene calls are TRBV6-2 or TRBV6-3 and TRBJ2-1; TCRdb proposes TRBD2, but this gene call is untestable without DNA. The length of the CDR3 is 20 residues. The germline V gene encodes CDR1 MNHEY and CDR2 SVGEGT. The CDR3: CASSYYGGGVGLPSYNEQFF.

The gene calls are TRBV11-2 and TRBJ2-1; checking the TCRdb D call of TRBD1 is not possible without DNA. Germline V gene data show CDR1 as SGHAT and CDR2 as FQNNGV. This CDR3 comprises 14 residues. The CDR3 loop reads CASSTVNRGNEQFF.

The chain links TRBV19 to TRBJ2-3; the TCRdb call, TRBD1, lacks DNA for checking. Germline V gene sequence: CDR1 LNHDA, CDR2 SQIVND (reference sequence). The CDR3 spans 15 residues. CDR3: CASRPAGAGTDTQYF.

Here the CDR3 reads CASSFYRGTEQFF. V usage is TRBV7-2 and J usage is TRBJ2-1; TCRdb indicates TRBD1, and absent DNA this call remains unverified. The germline gives CDR1 SGHTA, CDR2 FQGNSA. The CDR3 has 13 amino acids.

This chain connects TRBV10-3 to TRBJ2-5; the D gene TCRdb calls, TRBD1, cannot be checked with no DNA. The CDR3 is made up of 13 amino acids. Germline V gene data show CDR1 as ENHRY and CDR2 as SYGVKD. The CDR3 loop reads CAISDSFQETQYF.

The V and J genes are TRBV29-1 and TRBJ2-5; checking the TCRdb D call of TRBD2 is not possible without DNA. Germline V gives CDR1 SQVTM, CDR2 ANQGSEA. This CDR3 comprises 12 residues. This CDR3 is CSAREGLETQYF.

This sequence joins TRBV20-1 and TRBJ1-5. The CDR3 consists of 14 residues. Germline V CDR1 and CDR2: DFQATT, SNEGSKA (reference sequence). CDR3 in amino acids: CSASSGKSNQPQHF.

The V and J genes are TRBV30 and TRBJ2-3. The CDR3 has 12 amino acids. CDR1 is GTSNPN and CDR2 is SVGIG in the germline V gene (reference sequence). The CDR3 sequence: CAWRRPVNTQYF. The full variable domain, rest sourced from reference TRBV30 and TRBJ2-3, is SQTIHQWPATLVQPVGSPLSLECTVEGTSNPNLYWYRQAAGRGLQLLFYSVGIGQISSEVPQNLSASRPQDRQFILSSKKLLLSDSGFYLCAWRRPVNTQYFGPGTRLTVL.

V is TRBV20-1 and J is TRBJ1-1; TCRdb proposes TRBD1, but this gene call is untestable without DNA. The germline V gene encodes CDR1 DFQATT and CDR2 SNEGSKA (reference sequence). This CDR3 spans 14 amino acids. The CDR3 sequence: CSASPGRLNTEAFF.

The CDR3 sequence: CASSLDPLNTEAFF. V and J are TRBV7-6 and TRBJ1-1. Germline V gene data show CDR1 as SGHVS and CDR2 as FNYEAQ. This CDR3 has 14 amino acids. Filled out from reference TRBV7-6 and TRBJ1-1, the complete variable domain reads GAGVSQSPRYKVTKRGQDVALRCDPISGHVSLYWYRQALGQGPEFLTYFNYEAQQDKSGLPNDRFSAERPEGSISTLTIQRTEQRDSAMYRCASSLDPLNTEAFFGQGTRLTVV.

The chain recombines TRBV9 with TRBJ1-1. Looked up from germline, CDR1 is SGDLS and CDR2 is YYNGEE. CDR3 size: 14 residues. The CDR3 here is CASSVDGVYTEAFF.

The genes are TRBV5-1 and TRBJ1-3. CDR1 and CDR2 from the germline V gene are SGHRS and YFSETQ. CDR3 size: 15 residues. CDR3 residues: CASSPPSRSGNTIYF.

The chain combines TRBV20-1 with TRBJ1-5; TCRdb's assignment of TRBD1 cannot be checked, as there is no DNA. Germline CDR1 DFQATT, CDR2 SNEGSKA (reference sequence). The CDR3 consists of 16 residues. The chain's CDR3 is CSARDPGGRGNQPQHF.

The chain joins TRBV5-4 to TRBJ2-7; TCRdb's D call of TRBD2 is untestable without DNA. CDR3 size: 15 residues. The V gene's germline CDR1 is SGHNT and CDR2 YYREEE (reference sequence). The chain's CDR3 is CASSFLGRATYEQYF.

This chain links TRBV12-3 or TRBV12-4 with TRBJ2-2. The CDR3 has 16 amino acids. The CDR3 loop is CASSPTVGFSSGELFF.

This chain links TRBV30 with TRBJ2-5; the D call of TRBD2 rests on TCRdb alone, since no DNA is present to check it. Germline-derived CDR1 and CDR2 are GTSNPN and SVGIG (reference sequence). This CDR3 region has 14 residues. Here the CDR3 reads CAWSVLATQETQYF.

This chain links TRBV20-1 with TRBJ2-1; the D call from TCRdb, TRBD1, cannot be confirmed without DNA. The CDR3 is made up of 16 amino acids. Germline-derived CDR1 and CDR2 are DFQATT and SNEGSKA (reference sequence). The CDR3 loop reads CSARDSGAHSYNEQFF.

This sequence joins TRBV12-3 or TRBV12-4 and TRBJ1-2. The CDR3 runs to 13 residues. CDR3 sequence: CASSLSDFYGYTF.